A single sample is the source of the 25 T cell receptor beta chains below, sequenced in a study of primary melanoma T cells and metastatic recurrence. The repertoire was sequenced with immunoSEQ multiplex PCR; TCRdb's copy has only in-frame clones and lacks some. The table shows 250 to 350 clones, with over 75% occurring only once. Sequenced sample: melanoma tumor tissue. These TCRs come from a human donor with melanoma.

The genes are TRBV14 and TRBJ1-3; D is ambiguous. CDR3 size: 13 residues. Germline CDR1 reads SGHDN; CDR2 reads FVKESK. Trimming removed 6 bases from V and 0 bases from J, with 6 bases in between. The CDR3 sequence: CASRESSGNTIYF. DNA of the CDR3: TGTGCCAGCAGAGAGAGCTCTGGAAACACCATATATTTT.

On this clone itself: The junction departs from the called germline gene at one end, perhaps through a read error. V is TRBV6-8 and J is TRBJ1-3; D gene uncertain. Germline assignment: CDR1 MNHGY and CDR2 SAAAGT. The CDR3 extends over 16 amino acids. The CDR3 loop is CASSDSAVHSGNTIYF. The CDR3 DNA sequence: TGTGCCAGCAGTGACTCGGCGGTTCACTCTGGAAACACCATATATTTT.

The chain has TRBV25-1 and TRBJ1-2; D gene ambiguous. The germline gives CDR1 MGHDK, CDR2 SYGVNS. The CDR3 extends over 14 amino acids. V was cut by 3 bases and J by 4 bases, with 12 bases left in between. CDR3 bases: TGTGCCAGCAGTGATGACGGGCGGGCCTATGGCTACACCTTC. This gives the protein CASSDDGRAYGYTF.

V and J are TRBV11-3 and TRBJ2-5; either TRBD1 or TRBD2 may fit D (5 bases each). The CDR3 totals 15 residues. Germline CDR1 reads SGHNT; CDR2 reads YENEEA. Between the trimmed V and J ends, which lost 2 bases and 2 bases, there was a span of 12 bases. As DNA, the CDR3 is TGTGCCAGCAGCTTACCGGGACCGATGCAAGAGACCCAGTACTTC. It translates to CASSLPGPMQETQYF.

The chain combines TRBV11-3 with TRBJ2-7; D might be TRBD1 (5 bases). The CDR3 loop spans 14 amino acids. Trimming removed 5 bases from V and 2 bases from J, with 13 bases in between. Germline CDR1 and CDR2: SGHNT and YENEEA. DNA for the CDR3: TGTGCCAGCAGCACACGACAGCCTACCTACGAGCAGTACTTC. Protein sequence: CASSTRQPTYEQYF.

This rearrangement joins TRBV19 to TRBJ1-3; tentatively, D is TRBD1 (5 bases). Trimming removed 5 bases from V and 10 bases from J, with 15 bases in between. The germline V gene has CDR1 LNHDA and CDR2 SQIVND (reference sequence). The CDR3 is made up of 13 amino acids. The CDR3 loop reads CASSDDDRGTIYF. The CDR3 DNA reads TGTGCCAGTAGTGATGATGACCGGGGGACCATATATTTT.

This clone was counted once. The genes are TRBV11-3 and TRBJ1-5, with a possible D match to TRBD1 (5 bases). The CDR3 extends over 16 amino acids. CDR1 SGHNT and CDR2 YENEEA come from the germline V gene. Trimming pared 2 bases from V and 0 bases from J, leaving 11 bases between. The CDR3 is CASSLWGENSNQPQHF. CDR3 nucleotide sequence: TGTGCCAGCAGCTTATGGGGGGAAAATAGCAATCAGCCCCAGCATTTT.

The chain couples TRBV19 to TRBJ2-2; either TRBD1 or TRBD2 may fit D (6 bases each). Trimming removed 7 bases at V and 2 bases at J, with 17 bases between. This CDR3 spans 16 amino acids. Germline V gene lookup returns CDR1 LNHDA and CDR2 SQIVND (reference sequence). The CDR3 here is CASKMGGRGNTGELFF. The CDR3 nucleotides read TGTGCCAGTAAAATGGGGGGCAGGGGTAACACCGGGGAGCTGTTTTTT. Together with reference TRBV19 and TRBJ2-2, the CDR3 gives the full variable domain: DGGITQSPKYLFRKEGQNVTLSCEQNLNHDAMYWYRQDPGQGLRLIYYSQIVNDFQKGDIAEGYSVSREKKESFPLTVTSAQKNPTAFYLCASKMGGRGNTGELFFGEGSRLTVL.

CDR3 DNA: TGTGCCAGCAGACACGACACGGGCAATCAGCCCCAGCATTTT. Amino acid sequence: CASRHDTGNQPQHF. The V and J genes are TRBV6-8 and TRBJ1-5; D unclear. The ends were cut back, 6 bases at V and 2 bases at J, with 11 bases in the middle. The CDR3 has 14 residues. Germline CDR1 and CDR2: MNHGY and SAAAGT.

The J gene is TRBJ1-2, the V gene TRBV19; D uncertain. CDR3 length: 12 residues. The V gene lost 5 bases and the J gene lost 9 bases, with 13 bases spanning the gap. CDR1 and CDR2 (germline): LNHDA, SQIVND (reference sequence). As DNA, the CDR3 is TGTGCCAGTAGTCCCGGAGTAGAACGCTACACCTTC. Translated: CASSPGVERYTF.

DNA for the CDR3: TGTGCCAGCAGTTACAGTGCGAAGGGGGCCTTGGACGAGCAGTACTTC. Translated, it gives CASSYSAKGALDEQYF. The V and J genes are TRBV6-8 and TRBJ2-7; 7 bases fit TRBD1. J was trimmed by 5 bases and V by 2 bases; bases with no gene match: 12. There are 16 residues in the CDR3. CDR1 and CDR2 from the germline V gene are MNHGY and SAAAGT.

This clone was detected once. The chain joins TRBV19 to TRBJ1-3; 7 bases are a match to TRBD1. Germline values: CDR1 LNHDA, CDR2 SQIVND (reference sequence). The V segment lost 8 bases and the J segment 0 bases; nucleotides outside the gene matches: 4. The CDR3 totals 14 residues. CDR3 nucleotides: TGTGCCAGTGGGACAGCTTTCTCTGGAAACACCATATATTTT. Translating gives CASGTAFSGNTIYF.

The V and J genes are TRBV1 and TRBJ2-1; the table's D call, TRBD2, has no DNA check behind it. TRBV1 is a known pseudogene. The CDR3 is made up of 16 amino acids. In DNA form, the CDR3 reads TGCGCCAGCAACCGGGCCTGGGGGGAAGGTTACAATGAGCAGTTCTTC. Its protein is CASNRAWGEGYNEQFF.

The chain carries TRBV25-1 and TRBJ1-2; D gene ambiguous. Trimming shortened V by 7 bases and J by 6 bases, and 12 bases separated the two germline ends. CDR1 is MGHDK and CDR2 is SYGVNS in the germline V gene. There are 12 residues in the CDR3. CDR3 bases: TGTGCCAGCACCGGCGGACTGCATGGCTACACCTTC. Its protein product is CASTGGLHGYTF.

The V and J genes are TRBV6-8 and TRBJ2-1, with TRBD2 matching over 7 bases. The CDR3 extends over 15 amino acids. Germline CDR1 MNHGY, CDR2 SAAAGT. The V gene end was trimmed by 6 bases and the J gene end by 11 bases; junction bases not matched to a gene: 16. Here the CDR3 DNA reads TGTGCCAGCAGCCGGGGGGACTCCTCCTTCGTTAAGCAGTTCTTC. Translating it yields CASSRGDSSFVKQFF.

The V gene is TRBV29-1, the J gene TRBJ2-2, with D maybe TRBD1 (6 bases). Germline values: CDR1 SQVTM, CDR2 ANQGSEA. This CDR3 has 15 amino acids. V lost 0 bases, J lost 6 bases, and 14 bases lay in between. The CDR3: CSVEDGQSAPGELFF. The CDR3 region has the DNA TGCAGCGTTGAAGACGGACAGTCAGCTCCCGGGGAGCTGTTTTTT.

This chain links TRBV6-8 with TRBJ1-5; TRBD1 aligns across 7 bases. The V gene end was trimmed by 5 bases and the J gene end by 0 bases; junction bases not matched to a gene: 4. Germline loops: CDR1 MNHGY, CDR2 SAAAGT. CDR3 size: 15 residues. The CDR3 protein is CASSAGTDSNQPQHF. The DNA of the CDR3 is TGTGCCAGCAGTGCCGGGACAGATAGCAATCAGCCCCAGCATTTT.

The V and J genes are TRBV11-3 and TRBJ2-5, with 7 positions matching TRBD2. Germline V gives CDR1 SGHNT, CDR2 YENEEA. Germline trimming cut 4 bases from V and 2 bases from J; bases unmatched to any gene: 7. The CDR3 spans 15 residues. CDR3 in amino acids: CASSWTGGRQETQYF. CDR3 in DNA: TGTGCCAGCAGCTGGACGGGAGGAAGGCAAGAGACCCAGTACTTC.

This sequence joins TRBV28 and TRBJ1-1, with D unresolved. CDR3 size: 13 residues. With 1 base removed from V and 3 bases from J, the gap between germline ends came to 6 bases. Germline assignment: CDR1 MDHEN and CDR2 SYDVKM. The CDR3 DNA reads TGTGCCAGCAGTTTATACTGGGACACTGAAGCTTTCTTT. Translation gives CASSLYWDTEAFF.

This clone has just one count. The rearrangement links TRBV11-3 to TRBJ1-3; 7 bases are shared with TRBD1. From germline, CDR1 is SGHNT and CDR2 YENEEA. This CDR3 has 14 residues. Germline trimming cut 4 bases from V and 3 bases from J; bases unmatched to any gene: 3. Written as DNA, the CDR3 is TGTGCCAGCAGCTCTGACAGGGTTGGAAACACCATATATTTT. This sequence encodes CASSSDRVGNTIYF.

J is TRBJ2-3 and V is TRBV19, with a tentative D call TRBD2 (5 bases). Germline assignment: CDR1 LNHDA and CDR2 SQIVND (reference sequence). V gave up 5 bases and J gave up 6 bases, with 15 bases separating them. This CDR3 is built from 14 residues. Here the CDR3 reads CASSSWENSDTQYF. The CDR3 bases are TGTGCCAGTAGTTCGTGGGAGAATTCGGATACGCAGTATTTT.

The chain carries TRBV19 and TRBJ1-2; D is unclear. Trimming removed 7 bases from V and 1 base from J, with 13 bases in between. The CDR3 contains 14 residues. The germline gives CDR1 LNHDA, CDR2 SQIVND (reference sequence). The CDR3 DNA sequence: TGTGCCAGTACCACAATAAAAGATAACTATGGCTACACCTTC. Its protein is CASTTIKDNYGYTF.

This clone appeared a few times. This chain connects TRBV19 to TRBJ2-1, with D perhaps TRBD2 (6 bases). This CDR3 is 15 amino acids long. V dropped 5 bases and J dropped 3 bases, with 14 bases sitting between them. Per germline, CDR1 LNHDA and CDR2 SQIVND (reference sequence). The CDR3 sequence is CASSLSRLGYNEQFF. The CDR3 coding sequence is TGTGCCAGTAGTCTTTCCCGACTAGGCTACAATGAGCAGTTCTTC.

V usage is TRBV11-3 and J usage is TRBJ2-7, with D perhaps assigned TRBD1 or TRBD2 (5 bases each). The ends were cut back, 5 bases at V and 3 bases at J, with 23 bases in the middle. The CDR3 is made up of 17 amino acids. CDR1 and CDR2 from the germline V gene are SGHNT and YENEEA. CDR3 amino acids: CASSQLAFFGGDYEQYF. CDR3 coding DNA: TGTGCCAGCAGCCAACTCGCATTTTTTGGGGGAGACTACGAGCAGTACTTC.

This clone showed up just once. The junction departs from germline at one end; a sequencing error may be responsible. V and J are TRBV6-1 and TRBJ2-7; D is undetermined. Germline assignment: CDR1 MNHNS and CDR2 SASEGT. The CDR3 runs to 13 residues. In DNA form, the CDR3 reads TGTGTCAGCAGTGAAGGTCTAGTTTACGAGCAGTACTTC. Translation gives CVSSEGLVYEQYF.